The source of this T cell receptor beta chain is a study of T cells in Graves' hyperthyroidism and ophthalmopathy. Study at large: Peripheral blood was collected at initial diagnosis, before any treatment.

This clonotype was observed many times. What it binds is unknown. Study-level findings and limits: Researchers report that a 13 V-J model separated ophthalmopathy from stable hyperthyroidism.

Using RNA transcripts as the source, TCR beta CDR3 regions were amplified. With the HTBI primer set, the TCR CDR3 went through a first round of RT-PCR. TCRdb ran MiXCR on the multiplex PCR reads and lists one entry per CDR3 protein. The sample holds about 560,000 distinct CDR3 sequences, over 15% seen once. The study defined stable Graves' hyperthyroidism as no ophthalmopathy progression within 18 months. On the basis of clinical symptoms, serum thyroxine and TRAb, thyroid ultrasound and orbital computed tomography, diagnoses were made. Sequencing input: blood. The receptor was isolated from a young woman with Graves' hyperthyroidism.

CDR3 in amino acids: CASSLRGRSDTQYF. The CDR3 nucleotides are TGTGCCAGCAGCTTGCGCGGGAGATCAGATACGCAGTATTTT. The V and J genes are TRBV7-9 and TRBJ2-3; 7 bases align to TRBD2. Germline V gene sequence: CDR1 SEHNR, CDR2 FQNEAQ (reference sequence). The CDR3 is 14 residues long. The trim removed 3 bases at V and 4 bases at J, leaving 4 bases unmatched.